This T cell receptor beta chain was sequenced during a study of T cell repertoires in ileal Crohn's disease. The study, taken as a whole, reports: Endoscopic recurrence occurred in every patient whose clonality exceeded 26.8%.

Turning to this clone: No antigen is known for it.

Roughly 0.55 micrograms of biopsy DNA per sample underwent TCRB immunosequencing. Sequenced by immunoSEQ multiplex PCR; TCRdb stores in-frame clones only, minus some. The table includes some 11,000 clones, around 77% detected once. Included were adult ileal or ileocolonic Crohn's patients indicated for ileocolonic resection. Germline CDR1 and CDR2: SGHTA and FQGNSA. V was clipped by 4 bases and J by 7 bases, with 14 bases between them. The CDR3 consists of 15 residues. The sequenced material came from ileal tissue. This chain connects TRBV7-2 to TRBJ1-6; unclear D gene. This clonotype was sampled from an adult with Crohn's disease. CDR3 in amino acids: CASSSMGVVNSPLHF. The CDR3 nucleotides are TGTGCCAGCAGCTCCATGGGAGTGGTGAATTCACCCCTCCACTTT.